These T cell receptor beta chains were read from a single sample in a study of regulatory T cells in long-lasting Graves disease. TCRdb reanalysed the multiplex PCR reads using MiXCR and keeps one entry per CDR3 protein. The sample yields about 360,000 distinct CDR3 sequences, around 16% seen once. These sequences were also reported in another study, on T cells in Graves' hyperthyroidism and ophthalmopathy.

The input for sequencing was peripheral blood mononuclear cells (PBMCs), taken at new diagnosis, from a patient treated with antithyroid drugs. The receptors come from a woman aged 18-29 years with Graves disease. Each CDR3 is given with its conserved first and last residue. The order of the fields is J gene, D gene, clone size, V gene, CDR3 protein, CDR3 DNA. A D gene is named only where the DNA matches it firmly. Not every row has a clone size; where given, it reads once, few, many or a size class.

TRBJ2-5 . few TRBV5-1 CASSPGMMGARETQYF TGCGCCAGCAGCCCGGGGATGATGGGGGCTCGAGAGACCCAGTACTTC
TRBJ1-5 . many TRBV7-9 CASSPRESQPQHF TGTGCCAGCAGCCCCCGGGAGAGTCAGCCCCAGCATTTT
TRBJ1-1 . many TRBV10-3 CAILRVLNTEAFF TGTGCCATCTTAAGGGTCCTAAATACTGAAGCTTTCTTT
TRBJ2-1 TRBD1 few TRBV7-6 CASSPRDRGNNEQFF TGTGCCAGCAGCCCCCGGGACAGGGGGAACAATGAGCAGTTCTTC
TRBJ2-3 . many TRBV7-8 CASSLEAAGATDTQYF TGTGCCAGCAGCTTGGAGGCGGCGGGGGCCACAGATACGCAGTATTTT
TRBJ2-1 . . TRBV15 CATGTDYNEQFF TGTGCCACTGGGACGGACTACAATGAGCAGTTCTTC
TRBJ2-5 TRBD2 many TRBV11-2 CASSLPGGAQETQYF TGTGCCAGCAGCTTACCCGGGGGGGCCCAGGAGACCCAGTACTTC
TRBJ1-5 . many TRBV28 CASSLGSPYSNQPQHF TGTGCCAGCAGTTTAGGTTCCCCATATAGCAATCAGCCCCAGCATTTT
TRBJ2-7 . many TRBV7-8 CASSHGPEQYEQYF TGTGCCAGCAGCCACGGGCCGGAACAATACGAGCAGTACTTC
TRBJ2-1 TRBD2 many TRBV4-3 CASSQVPLAGGLVEQFF TGCGCCAGCAGCCAAGTCCCCCTAGCGGGAGGGTTAGTTGAGCAGTTCTTC
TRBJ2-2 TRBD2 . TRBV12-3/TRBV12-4 CASWGTRGGELFF TGTGCCAGCTGGGGGACTAGGGGCGGGGAGCTGTTTTTT
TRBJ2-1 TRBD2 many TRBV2 CASAGRATGGPTNEQFF TGTGCCAGCGCCGGCCGAGCGACGGGAGGGCCCACGAATGAGCAGTTCTTC
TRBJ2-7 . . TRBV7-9 CASGLGSHEQYF TGTGCCAGCGGCTTAGGGTCCCACGAGCAGTACTTC
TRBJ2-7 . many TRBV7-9 CASSSTPGPASREQYF TGTGCCAGCAGCTCGACCCCGGGACCGGCATCGAGGGAGCAGTACTTC
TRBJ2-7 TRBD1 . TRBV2 CASSLSGTGGMMYEQYF TGTGCCAGCAGTTTGTCCGGGACAGGGGGCATGATGTACGAGCAGTACTTC
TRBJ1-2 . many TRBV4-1 CASSQESSNANYGYTF TGCGCCAGCAGCCAAGAATCAAGTAACGCTAACTATGGCTACACCTTC
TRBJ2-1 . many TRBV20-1 CSARGTKGGFVNEQFF TGCAGTGCTAGAGGAACAAAGGGGGGATTTGTCAATGAGCAGTTCTTC
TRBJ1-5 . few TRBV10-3 CAISDGNQPQHF TGTGCCATCAGTGACGGGAATCAGCCCCAGCATTTT
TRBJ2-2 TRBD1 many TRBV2 CASRDRVSTGELFF TGTGCCAGCAGGGACAGGGTCAGCACCGGGGAGCTGTTTTTT
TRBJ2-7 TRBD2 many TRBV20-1 CSARGPGLAGPSYEQYF TGCAGTGCTAGAGGCCCGGGTCTAGCGGGACCCTCCTACGAGCAGTACTTC
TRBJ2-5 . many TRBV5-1 CASSLAPEETQYF TGCGCCAGCAGCTTGGCCCCGGAAGAGACCCAGTACTTC
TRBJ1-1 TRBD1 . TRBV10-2 CASSEPGTGQGTETFF TGCGCCAGCAGTGAGCCGGGGACAGGGCAGGGGACTGAAACTTTCTTT
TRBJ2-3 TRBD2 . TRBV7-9 CASSWGLAGADTQYF TGTGCCAGCAGCTGGGGACTAGCGGGAGCAGATACGCAGTATTTT
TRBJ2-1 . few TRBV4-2 CASVPGGGAEQFF TGTGCCAGCGTCCCGGGTGGAGGTGCTGAGCAGTTCTTC
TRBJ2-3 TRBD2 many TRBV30 CAWSVSGRAHDTQYF TGTGCCTGGAGTGTAAGCGGGAGGGCCCACGATACGCAGTATTTT
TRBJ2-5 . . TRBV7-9 CASSSGQGFDQETQYF TGTGCCAGCAGCTCTGGCCAGGGGTTTGACCAAGAGACCCAGTACTTC
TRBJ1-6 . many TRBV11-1 CASSLSKGSPLHF TGTGCCAGCAGCTTATCTAAGGGTTCACCCCTCCACTTT
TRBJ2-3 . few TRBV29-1 CSVDHGASTDTQYF TGCAGCGTTGACCACGGGGCTAGCACAGATACGCAGTATTTT
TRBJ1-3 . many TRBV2 CATASWGNTIYF TGTGCCACCGCCAGTTGGGGAAACACCATATATTTT
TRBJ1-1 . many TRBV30 CAWSVGVEAFF TGTGCCTGGAGTGTAGGGGTAGAAGCTTTCTTT
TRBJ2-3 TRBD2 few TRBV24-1 CATSDLPPSGGFSDTQYF TGTGCCACCAGTGATTTGCCTCCGAGCGGGGGGTTTTCTGATACGCAGTATTTT
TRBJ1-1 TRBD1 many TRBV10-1 CASSRRTGGTEAFF TGCGCCAGCAGCCGCCGGACAGGGGGGACTGAAGCTTTCTTT
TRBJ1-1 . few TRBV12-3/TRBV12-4 CASTQTVNTEAFF TGTGCCAGCACCCAGACAGTGAACACTGAAGCTTTCTTT
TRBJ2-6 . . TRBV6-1 CASATSGANVLTF TGTGCCAGCGCCACCTCTGGGGCCAACGTCCTGACTTTC
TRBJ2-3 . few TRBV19 CDTGSGPAGVTDTQYF TGTGATACAGGGTCTGGTCCCGCGGGAGTGACAGATACGCAGTATTTT
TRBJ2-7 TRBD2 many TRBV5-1 CASSAGLAGGHEQYF TGCGCCAGCAGCGCCGGACTAGCGGGGGGCCACGAGCAGTACTTC
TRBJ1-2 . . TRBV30 CAWRPGTGESYGYTF TGTGCCTGGAGACCCGGGACGGGAGAATCCTATGGCTACACCTTC
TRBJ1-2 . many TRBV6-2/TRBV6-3 CASSYSTASMGGYTF TGTGCCAGCAGTTACTCGACCGCTAGCATGGGGGGCTACACCTTC
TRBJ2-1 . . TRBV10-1 CASSPNRYNEQFF TGCGCCAGCAGTCCCAACAGATACAATGAGCAGTTCTTC
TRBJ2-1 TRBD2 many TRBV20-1 CSAWRENHNEQFF TGCAGTGCCTGGCGGGAGAATCACAATGAGCAGTTCTTC
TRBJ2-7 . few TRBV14 CASSKLTERGEEQYF TGTGCCAGCAGCAAATTGACAGAGCGCGGGGAGGAACAGTACTTC
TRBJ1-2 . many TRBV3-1 CASSQDGSGVGGYTF TGTGCCAGCAGCCAAGATGGATCGGGGGTTGGGGGCTACACCTTC
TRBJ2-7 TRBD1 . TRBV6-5 CASSYRGQGRNEQYF TGTGCCAGCAGTTACAGGGGACAGGGTCGGAACGAGCAGTACTTC
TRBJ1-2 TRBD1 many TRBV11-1 CASSRGQGVDGYTF TGTGCCAGCAGTCGCGGACAGGGGGTTGATGGCTACACCTTC
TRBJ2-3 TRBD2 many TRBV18 CASSPTGTRAYSSTDTQYF TGTGCCAGCTCACCGACCGGGACTAGAGCATATTCGAGCACAGATACGCAGTATTTT
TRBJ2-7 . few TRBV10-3 CAIRKTGNREQYF TGTGCCATCAGGAAGACGGGGAATCGGGAGCAGTACTTC
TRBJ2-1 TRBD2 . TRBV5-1 CASSSGRATYNEQFF TGCGCCAGCAGCTCCGGGAGGGCCACCTACAATGAGCAGTTCTTC
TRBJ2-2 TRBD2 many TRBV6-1 CASTTQAGRVGTGELFF TGTGCCAGCACCACCCAAGCGGGGAGGGTGGGGACCGGGGAGCTGTTTTTT
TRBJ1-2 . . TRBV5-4 CASSLMGREDYGYTF TGTGCCAGCAGCTTGATGGGACGGGAAGACTATGGCTACACCTTC
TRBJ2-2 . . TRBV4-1 CASSQGGFTGELFF TGCGCCAGCAGCCAAGGGGGATTCACCGGGGAGCTGTTTTTT
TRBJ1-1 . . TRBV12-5 CASARKGNSEAFF TGTGCTAGTGCTCGGAAGGGGAACTCTGAAGCTTTCTTT
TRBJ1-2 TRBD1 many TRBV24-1 CATSDSGTGALNYGYTF TGTGCCACCAGTGATTCCGGGACAGGGGCTCTGAACTATGGCTACACCTTC
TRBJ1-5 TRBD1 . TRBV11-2 CASSFGTGNHQPQHF TGTGCCAGCAGCTTCGGGACAGGGAATCATCAGCCCCAGCATTTT
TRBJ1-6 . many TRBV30 CAWSSQLSPLHF TGTGCCTGGAGTAGTCAACTTTCACCCCTCCACTTT
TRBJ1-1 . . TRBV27 CASSSRTDTEAFF TGTGCCAGCAGTTCACGGACAGATACCGAAGCTTTCTTT
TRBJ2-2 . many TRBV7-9 CASSSPPHPGELFF TGTGCCAGCAGCTCCCCCCCTCACCCCGGGGAGCTGTTTTTT
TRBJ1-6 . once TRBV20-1 CSAREITGFNSPLHF TGCAGTGCTAGGGAGATTACGGGGTTTAATTCACCCCTCCACTTT
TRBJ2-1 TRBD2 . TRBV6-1 CASSEGGGSNEQFF TGTGCCAGCAGTGAAGGGGGCGGGAGTAATGAGCAGTTCTTC
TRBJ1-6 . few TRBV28 CASSPGLSPLHF TGTGCCAGCAGCCCCGGCCTCTCACCCCTCCACTTT